The rows below give T cell receptor beta chains drawn from one sample of a study of T cells after yellow fever vaccination. TCRdb passed the 5' RACE reads through MiXCR, listing each CDR3 protein once. Altogether 250,000 or so distinct CDR3 sequences are present, roughly 4% being singletons, with the ten largest covering approximately 18%. Sample: PBMCs, taken 15 days after the yellow fever booster vaccination. The receptors shown here come from a man between 18 and 29 years old who received the YFV17D yellow fever vaccine. The CDR3 runs from the conserved cysteine through the conserved F or W. The D gene is left open where the match is weak. Not every row has a clone size; where given, it reads once, few, many or a size class.

J: TRBJ2-3; D: TRBD2; V: TRBV7-2; size: many; DNA: TGTGCCAGCACCCCACTAGCGGGGAGGTCAGATACGCAGTATTTT; CDR3: CASTPLAGRSDTQYF
J: TRBJ2-3; D: TRBD1; V: TRBV7-9; size: many; DNA: TGTGCCAGCAGCTTTCGTCAGGGGGCAGATACGCAGTATTTT; CDR3: CASSFRQGADTQYF
J: TRBJ1-5; D: -; V: TRBV7-9; size: many; DNA: TGTGCCAGCAGCTTAGATCGGACGGACAATCAGCCCCAGCATTTT; CDR3: CASSLDRTDNQPQHF
J: TRBJ2-5; D: TRBD1; V: TRBV12-3/TRBV12-4; size: -; DNA: TGTGCCAGCAGGGGCACAGGGGCCGAGTACTTC; CDR3: CASRGTGAEYF
J: TRBJ1-6; D: -; V: TRBV7-2; size: many; DNA: TGTGCCAGCAGCTACTCCGGGCGGCCCCTCCACTTT; CDR3: CASSYSGRPLHF
J: TRBJ2-3; D: -; V: TRBV6-5; size: many; DNA: TGTGCCAGCAGATTACAGGGTGGGTCCATGGGAGATACGCAGTATTTT; CDR3: CASRLQGGSMGDTQYF
J: TRBJ1-2; D: -; V: TRBV7-9; size: many; DNA: TGTGCCAGCAGTGGGGCGGATGGCTACACCTTC; CDR3: CASSGADGYTF
J: TRBJ1-2; D: -; V: TRBV7-9; size: many; DNA: TGTGCCAGCAGCTTACAGAGTAGACAGGTGATCTATGGCTACACCTTC; CDR3: CASSLQSRQVIYGYTF
J: TRBJ2-1; D: TRBD2; V: TRBV7-2; size: many; DNA: TGTGCCAGCAGGATTACTAGCGGGGGACTCTACAATGAGCAGTTCTTC; CDR3: CASRITSGGLYNEQFF
J: TRBJ1-5; D: -; V: TRBV12-3/TRBV12-4; size: many; DNA: TGTGCCAGCAGTTTAACACCCGGGGAGGAGCCCCAGCATTTT; CDR3: CASSLTPGEEPQHF
J: TRBJ2-5; D: TRBD2; V: TRBV5-8; size: few; DNA: TGTGCCAGCGATAACATAGCGGGCGGCCAAGAGACCCAGTACTTC; CDR3: CASDNIAGGQETQYF
J: TRBJ2-1; D: TRBD1; V: TRBV5-1; size: many; DNA: TGCGCCAGCAGCCCATACAGGGGGTCCTACAATGAGCAGTTCTTC; CDR3: CASSPYRGSYNEQFF
J: TRBJ2-7; D: TRBD2; V: TRBV20-1; size: many; DNA: TGCAGTGCTAGCTACCTTAGCGGGGGGACTACCTACGAGCAGTACTTC; CDR3: CSASYLSGGTTYEQYF
J: TRBJ1-1; D: -; V: TRBV2; size: many; DNA: TGTGCCAGCAGTGAAAACCCGAACACTGAAGCTTTCTTT; CDR3: CASSENPNTEAFF
J: TRBJ2-1; D: -; V: TRBV5-1; size: many; DNA: TGCGCCAGCAGCTTGGATGGGGGCCCCAACAATGAGCAGTTCTTC; CDR3: CASSLDGGPNNEQFF
J: TRBJ1-1; D: TRBD1; V: TRBV5-1; size: many; DNA: TGCGCCAGCAGCTTGCGGGACAGGGGGTTTCTAGCTTTCTTT; CDR3: CASSLRDRGFLAFF
J: TRBJ2-7; D: TRBD1; V: TRBV5-6; size: few; DNA: TGTGCCAGCAGCAGACGTCGGACAGGGCAAGGCGAGCAGTACTTC; CDR3: CASSRRRTGQGEQYF
J: TRBJ2-7; D: -; V: TRBV5-1; size: -; DNA: TGCGCCAGCAGCTTCTCTAGTTCCTACGAGCAGTACTTC; CDR3: CASSFSSSYEQYF
J: TRBJ2-3; D: -; V: TRBV12-3/TRBV12-4; size: few; DNA: TGTGCCAGCATAGGGACTTTCACAGATACGCAGTATTTT; CDR3: CASIGTFTDTQYF
J: TRBJ1-3; D: -; V: TRBV6-5; size: many; DNA: TGTGCCAGCAGCCAGCTGGGCTCTGGAAACACCATATATTTT; CDR3: CASSQLGSGNTIYF
J: TRBJ1-2; D: TRBD1; V: TRBV7-9; size: many; DNA: TGTGCCAGCAGCCGAACTCGGGGAGGGGGCGGAGTTGGCTACACCTTC; CDR3: CASSRTRGGGGVGYTF
J: TRBJ2-1; D: -; V: TRBV7-9; size: many; DNA: TGTGCCAGCGTCACGGGCTATGAGCAGTTCTTC; CDR3: CASVTGYEQFF